This T cell receptor (beta chain) was documented in a study of blood T cell repertoires in COVID-19. Study as a whole: Samples of COVID-19 (acute and convalescent) were obtained from the United States, Italy and Spain. Sources were T cells, B-cell-depleted T cells, or PBMCs; the material itself was cDNA or gDNA.

This CDR3 is built from 18 residues. Germline values: CDR1 SGHVS, CDR2 FQNEAQ. Losses at the gene ends were 3 bases for V and 6 bases for J; bases not matched to a gene: 18. Original analysis: Reference gene primer amplification gave estimated nucleated cell counts. Sequencing used immunoSEQ multiplex PCR; TCRdb keeps in-frame clones, though not all of them. V, J and clone size are those of that table, while D and trimming were read from the DNA. Found here are about 73,000 clones, roughly 80% of them singletons; the top ten hold 1.5% to 2%. This clonotype originated in a woman aged 55-70 years with acute or convalescent COVID-19. The sequenced material came from peripheral blood. The chain is built from TRBV7-8 and TRBJ1-2; TRBD1 agrees at 8 bases. The CDR3 loop reads CASSFGPRPTGESDGYTF. The CDR3 DNA follows: TGTGCCAGCAGCTTCGGCCCGAGGCCGACAGGGGAAAGCGATGGCTACACCTTC.